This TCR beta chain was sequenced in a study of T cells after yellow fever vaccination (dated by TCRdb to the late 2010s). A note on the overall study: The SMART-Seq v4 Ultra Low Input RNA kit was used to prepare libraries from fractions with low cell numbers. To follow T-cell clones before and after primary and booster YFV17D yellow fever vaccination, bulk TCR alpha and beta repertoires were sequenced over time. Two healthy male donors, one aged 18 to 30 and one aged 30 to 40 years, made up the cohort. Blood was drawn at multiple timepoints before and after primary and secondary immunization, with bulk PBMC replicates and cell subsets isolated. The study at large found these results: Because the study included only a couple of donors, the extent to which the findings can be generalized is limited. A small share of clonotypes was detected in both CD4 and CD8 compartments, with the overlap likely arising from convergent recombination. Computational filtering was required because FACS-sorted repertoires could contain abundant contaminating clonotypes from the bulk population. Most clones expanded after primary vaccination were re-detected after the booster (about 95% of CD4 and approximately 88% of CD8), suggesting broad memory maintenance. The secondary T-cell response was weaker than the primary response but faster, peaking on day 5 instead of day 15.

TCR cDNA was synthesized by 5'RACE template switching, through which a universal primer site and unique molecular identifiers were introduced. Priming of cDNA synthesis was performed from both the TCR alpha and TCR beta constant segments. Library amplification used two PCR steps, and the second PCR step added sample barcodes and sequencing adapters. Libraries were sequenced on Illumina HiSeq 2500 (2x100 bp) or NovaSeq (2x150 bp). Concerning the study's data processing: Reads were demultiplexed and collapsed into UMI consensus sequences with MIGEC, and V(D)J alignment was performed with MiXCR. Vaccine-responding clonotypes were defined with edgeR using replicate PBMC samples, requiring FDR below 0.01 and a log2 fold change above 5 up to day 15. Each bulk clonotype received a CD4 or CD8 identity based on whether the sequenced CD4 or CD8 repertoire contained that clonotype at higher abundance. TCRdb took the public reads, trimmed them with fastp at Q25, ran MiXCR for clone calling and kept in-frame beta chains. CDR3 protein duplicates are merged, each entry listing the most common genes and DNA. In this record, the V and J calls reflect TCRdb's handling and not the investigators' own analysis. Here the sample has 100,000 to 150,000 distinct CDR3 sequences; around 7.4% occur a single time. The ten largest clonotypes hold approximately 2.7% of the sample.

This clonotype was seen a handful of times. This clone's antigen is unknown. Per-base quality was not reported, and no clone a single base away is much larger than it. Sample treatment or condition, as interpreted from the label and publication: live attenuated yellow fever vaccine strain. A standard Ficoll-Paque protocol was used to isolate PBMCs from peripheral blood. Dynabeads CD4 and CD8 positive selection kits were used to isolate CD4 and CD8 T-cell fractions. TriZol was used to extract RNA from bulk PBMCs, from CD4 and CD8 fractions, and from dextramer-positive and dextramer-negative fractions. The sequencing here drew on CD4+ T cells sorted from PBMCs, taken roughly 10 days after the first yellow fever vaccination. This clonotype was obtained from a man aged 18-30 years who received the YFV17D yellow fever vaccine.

The nucleotide sequence reads as follows: TGTGCCAGCAGCTTGCAACCTGACAGAGTCTATGGCTACACCTTC. This translates into CASSLQPDRVYGYTF. This chain joins TRBV5-5 to TRBJ1-2; a tentative D call is TRBD1 (5 bases match). The germline V gene (reference sequence) gives CDR1 as SGHKS and CDR2 as YYEKEE. V sheds 1 base and J sheds 4 bases, leaving 14 bases between their ends. Taken from cysteine to phenylalanine, the CDR3 has 15 residues. The CDR3 DNA has 45 bases and is translated from base 1. The reference TRBV5-5 and TRBJ1-2 proteins fill in what lies around the CDR3, so the full variable domain reads DAGVTQSPTHLIKTRGQQVTLRCSPISGHKSVSWYQQVLGQGPQFIFQYYEKEERGRGNFPDRFSARQFPNYSSELNVNALLLGDSALYLCASSLQPDRVYGYTFGSGTRLTVV.